This T cell receptor beta chain was recorded in a study of T-cell memory formation after mild COVID-19. Overall study context: TCR clusters largely stayed donor specific.

V gave up 6 bases and J gave up 7 bases, with 22 bases separating them. The CDR3 is made up of 15 amino acids. TCRdb reprocessed the 5' RACE reads with MiXCR, giving one entry per CDR3 protein. The repertoire holds hundreds of thousands of distinct CDR3 sequences, about 17% seen once, with about 22% in the top ten. This clonotype came up a few times. The sample taken for sequencing was PBMCs or a T cell subset sorted from them (not recorded which). This chain links TRBV12-3 or TRBV12-4 with TRBJ2-7; weak D call: TRBD1 (6 bases). This receptor was obtained from a man in his late teens or twenties who had mild COVID-19 (a few samples of this study predate the infection). Cell type and time point are not known. The CDR3 reads CASSAPDRTGIEQYF. CDR3 bases: TGTGCCAGCAGCGCTCCGGACCGAACAGGGATTGAGCAGTACTTC.